This T cell receptor (beta chain) was sequenced during a study of identical twins (TCRdb year 2016). About the study as a whole: TCR alpha and beta repertoires from monozygotic twins, unrelated adults of various ages and cord blood were deep-sequenced to test whether fetal clonotypes persist. To rule out contamination, the twin experiments were replicated at different times with different library preparation protocols. What the work shows at the level of the full study, not this receptor alone: In beta out-of-frame sequences, excess twin sharing was weaker, because having fewer shared sequences lowered the signal-to-noise ratio. Zero-insertion analyses could be partly confounded by invariant T cells such as MAIT and iNKT, although diverse VJ usage argued against such confounding for most clonotypes. Fewer insertions were carried by abundant cord blood beta clonotypes, a similar but weaker trend appeared in young adult naive repertoires, and no such trend appeared in memory repertoires. Compared with coincidental sharing between unrelated individuals, an excess of low generation-probability sequences was observed among out-of-frame TCR alpha sequences shared between twins. In monozygotic twins, recombination models systematically underestimated out-of-frame TCR alpha sharing, but the models matched the sharing seen between unrelated individuals. Conclusions relied on cross-sectional statistical analysis, since the same donors could not be followed over many years.

Concerning this clonotype itself: This clone's antigen is unknown. The sample holds no much larger clone one base away, and base qualities are not on file.

Receptor libraries were prepared by 5' RACE. These reads were obtained on an Illumina HiSeq 2000. Template switching introduced a universal primer binding site; the final cDNA contained a unique molecular identifier, enabling accurate counting of TCR cDNA molecules. Specific primers in the conserved constant-segment region were used to synthesize first-strand cDNA for TCR alpha and beta chains. To control for contamination, each cDNA library was double barcoded with a SMART-Mk sample barcode plus Illumina barcodes. TruSeq adapter sequences and Illumina sample barcodes were added in two successive PCR steps. TCR alpha and beta cDNA libraries were sequenced on the Illumina HiSeq platform with custom primers. In the original analysis: Unique molecular identifiers were extracted from raw reads with MiGEC, and CDR3 positions were determined with MiXCR. For each individual, recombination models were inferred using an EM algorithm with the repgenHMM and IGoR tools. The tcR package in R was used for shared clonotype analysis, with sharing normalized by the product of cloneset sizes. Out-of-frame nonproductive sequences were analyzed to study raw recombination free of thymic and clonal selection effects. The raw public reads went through TCRdb reprocessing: fastp at Q25, MiXCR clone calling, in-frame beta chains kept. All rows with the same CDR3 protein become a single entry with the most common DNA and genes. The V and J calls follow TCRdb's processing rather than the paper's. The sample profile shows 200,000 or so distinct CDR3 sequences; roughly 15% of them were found once. The biggest ten clones account for 40% of the sample.

The CDR3 sequence holds 15 residues, the cysteine and phenylalanine included. Just the 45-base CDR3 DNA is kept, in frame starting at base 1. Between the V and J ends, shortened by 5 bases and 0 bases respectively, the junction contains 11 bases. The germline V gene sets CDR1 to SGHVS and CDR2 to FNYEAQ. Every donor in the study was a healthy Caucasian. Three pairs of female monozygotic twins, all aged about 18 to 29 years, made up the twin cohort. CD4+ and CD8+ T cell populations were isolated with positive isolation kits from Invitrogen. These data are also associated with another study on T cells expressing NK-cell markers. As the second publication notes: Three sorted T-cell subsets (CD3+CD56+NKG2C+, CD3+CD56+NKG2C- and CD3+CD56-NKG2C+) from fewer than 10 donors had their TCR beta-chain repertoires profiled. Among the eight sequenced donors, only one was HCMV-seronegative, while the other seven were HCMV-seropositive. To restrict sorting to alphabetaTCR-expressing T cells, an anti-gammadeltaTCR antibody was added in several experiments. In more than five donors, the dominant CD3+CD56+NKG2C+ clonotypes were found to rank among the top 10 CD8+ clonotypes and to make up about 1.0-7.5% of CD8+ T cells. Those dominant clonotypes were again the most abundant among CD3+CD56-NKG2C+ cells in a handful of donors, at roughly 25-65%. It remained unclear whether the expanded NKG2C-expressing T cell clones were specific for HCMV antigens. Randomly selected healthy volunteers, three men and five women, were used as the eight sequenced donors. HCMV-specific IgG was detected in serum with a commercial ELISA kit to determine HCMV serostatus. MIGEC was used to demultiplex reads and group the reads by UMI, and MiTCR was used to assemble and quantify clonotypes. To exclude erroneous sequences, only TCR cDNA sequences supported by at least two reads were retained. The tcR package was used for downstream repertoire analysis, with clonotypes matched between fractions based on CDR3 nucleotide sequence plus V segment. VDJmatch was used to annotate antigen specificity against VDJdb, with one amino acid substitution allowed in CDR3.

This TCR derives from a woman under 30 in good health. The V and J segments used are TRBV7-6 and TRBJ1-3; no D gene is confidently identified. The sequenced sample consisted of CD8+ T cells sorted from blood. In nucleotides, the sequence is TGTGCCAGCAGCCCCGACTGGACCTCTGGAAACACCATATATTTT. Its protein product is CASSPDWTSGNTIYF.